A single sample is the source of the 5 T cell receptor beta chains below, sequenced in a study of T cell responses to AZD1222 COVID-19 vaccine. Repertoires were generated with immunoSEQ multiplex PCR, while TCRdb's copy carries only in-frame clones and drops some. The sample records 100,000 to 120,000 clones, around 87% being singletons. This specimen was peripheral blood, taken on day 0 of AZD1222 vaccination. The receptors come from an adult in good health.

The gene calls are TRBV19 and TRBJ2-1; TRBD2 agrees at 9 bases. This CDR3 spans 16 amino acids. Germline CDR1 reads LNHDA; CDR2 reads SQIVND (reference sequence). V was pared by 6 bases and J by 8 bases, with 14 bases of the junction left unmatched. In nucleotides, the CDR3 is TGTGCCAGTAGAGTCCGCGGGAGGGCGATTGAGGATGAGCAGTTCTTC. Its protein product is CASRVRGRAIEDEQFF.

The chain couples TRBV28 to TRBJ1-1; D remains unclear. The V end was cut by 3 bases, the J end by 10 bases, with 12 bases between. This CDR3 contains 12 residues. Germline V lookup: CDR1 MDHEN, CDR2 SYDVKM. The CDR3 here is CASSFRSQRAFF. The CDR3 DNA reads TGTGCCAGCAGTTTTCGAAGCCAGCGAGCTTTCTTT. Looking up the rest from reference TRBV28 and TRBJ1-1 gives the full variable domain: DVKVTQSSRYLVKRTGEKVFLECVQDMDHENMFWYRQDPGLGLRLIYFSYDVKMKEKGDIPEGYSVSREKKERFSLILESASTNQTSMYLCASSFRSQRAFFGQGTRLTVV.

The chain is built from TRBV3-1 (or the pseudogene TRBV3-2) and TRBJ1-4; D not certain. The germline V gene encodes CDR1 LGHDT and CDR2 YNNKEL (reference sequence). The CDR3 has 12 amino acids. The ends were cut back, 4 bases at V and 8 bases at J, with 8 bases in the middle. The CDR3 DNA is TGTGCCAGCAGCCGGGTGGGGGAAAAACTGTTTTTT. This encodes CASSRVGEKLFF.

The V and J genes are TRBV24-1 and TRBJ2-2, with D unclear. CDR1 and CDR2 from the germline V gene are KGHDR and SFDVKD. Between the trimmed V and J ends, which lost 1 base and 5 bases, there was a span of 4 bases. The CDR3 contains 13 residues. CDR3 DNA sequence: TGTGCCACCAGTGATTTAGGAACCGGGGAGCTGTTTTTT. It is translated as CATSDLGTGELFF.

The gene calls are TRBV4-2 and TRBJ1-2, with D hard to call. CDR1 LGHNA and CDR2 YNFKEQ come from the germline V gene. There are 14 residues in the CDR3. V was pared by 0 bases and J by 4 bases, with 9 bases between. CDR3 nucleotide sequence: TGTGCCAGCAGCCAAGATAAGGCCGTCTATGGCTACACCTTC. It translates to CASSQDKAVYGYTF.